A selection of T cell receptor beta chains follows, all from one sample in a study of post-analysis software for immune sequencing data. TCRdb called the PCR reads again in MiXCR, with one record for every CDR3 protein. The data hold about 680,000 distinct CDR3 sequences, with approximately 60% observed a single time. What was sequenced was blood. Every receptor here comes from a girl aged 2 to 9 with multiple sclerosis. Both conserved end residues are part of each CDR3. D genes are given only for firm matches. A row's size may be missing; if present it is once, few, many or a size class.

clone size	D gene	V gene	J gene	CDR3 DNA	CDR3 protein
NA	NA	TRBV5-1	TRBJ2-5	TGTGCCAGCAGTTTGTTGGGTCAAGAGACCCAGTACTTC	CASSLLGQETQYF
NA	NA	TRBV12-3/TRBV12-4	TRBJ1-1	TGTGCCAGCAGCTACTTCGGTGGACGGCACATGAACACTGAAGCTTTCTTT	CASSYFGGRHMNTEAFF
NA	TRBD2	TRBV3-1	TRBJ2-7	TGTGCCAGCAGCCAAGATGTATTAGCGGGAGTCTACGAGCAGTACTTC	CASSQDVLAGVYEQYF
NA	TRBD1	TRBV9	TRBJ1-2	TGTGTCAGCAGCGTGACAGGGCGGTCGTATGGCTACACCTTC	CVSSVTGRSYGYTF
NA	NA	TRBV6-6	TRBJ1-1	TGTGCCAGCAGTTACTCGCGGGGGAAGTTGGGCACTGAAGCTTTCTTT	CASSYSRGKLGTEAFF
NA	TRBD2	TRBV6-7	TRBJ2-5	TGTGCCAGCACCGGACTAGCGGGAGCAGAGACCCAGTACTTC	CASTGLAGAETQYF
NA	NA	TRBV6-6	TRBJ2-7	TGTGCCAGCAGTTCAGCAGGGATTACCTACGAGCAGTACTTC	CASSSAGITYEQYF
few	TRBD1	TRBV5-1	TRBJ1-4	TGCGCCAGCAGCTTGGATGCACAGGGGGGGGAAAAACTGTTTTTT	CASSLDAQGGEKLFF
NA	NA	TRBV20-1	TRBJ2-1	TGCAGTGCTAGCAGCGCCGGGGAGCAGTTCTTC	CSASSAGEQFF
NA	NA	TRBV20-1	TRBJ1-2	TGCTGTGCTAGAGAGGCTGACCGCGGGTTGGAGGATGGCTACACCTTC	CCAREADRGLEDGYTF
few	NA	TRBV12-3/TRBV12-4	TRBJ1-5	TGTGCCAGCAGTTTCGCGGGGCAGCCCCAGCATTTT	CASSFAGQPQHF
few	NA	TRBV20-1	TRBJ2-7	TGCAGTGCTAGAGATCGCATGCAAACAGTTTTGCACGAGCAGTACTTC	CSARDRMQTVLHEQYF
NA	NA	TRBV20-1	TRBJ2-3	TGCAGTGCTGGAAAGATAATGACCGGGGGGCCAGGCACAGATACGCAGTATTTT	CSAGKIMTGGPGTDTQYF
NA	TRBD2	TRBV7-9	TRBJ2-1	TGTGCCAGCAGCACAGGACTAGCGGGAGCGTCGAATGAGCAGTTCTTC	CASSTGLAGASNEQFF
NA	NA	TRBV7-9	TRBJ2-4	TGTGCCAGCCAACTCGTAGGAGGTGTCATTCAGTACTTC	CASQLVGGVIQYF
NA	NA	TRBV6-5	TRBJ2-4	TGTGCCTCCAGGTTCTGGTACTTC	CASRFWYF
NA	NA	TRBV7-9	TRBJ2-7	TGTGCCAGCAGCTCGGACGCCTCCTACGAGCAGTACTTC	CASSSDASYEQYF
NA	NA	TRBV5-5	TRBJ1-6	TGTGCCAGCACCTTGCCAGGGGATTCACCCCTCCACTTT	CASTLPGDSPLHF
NA	TRBD2	TRBV10-3	TRBJ2-1	TGTGCCATCAGTGATGATTCGTCACTAGCGGGAGGCTATGAGCAGTTCTTC	CAISDDSSLAGGYEQFF
few	NA	TRBV4-1	TRBJ2-7	TGCGCCAGCAGCCAAGTGGCGGAGACAACCTACGAGCAGTACTTC	CASSQVAETTYEQYF
NA	TRBD1	TRBV12-3/TRBV12-4	TRBJ1-2	TGTGCCAGCAGTTCGTCTGGGACAGGTCTATATGGCTACACCTTC	CASSSSGTGLYGYTF
NA	NA	TRBV5-1	TRBJ2-1	TGCGCCAGCAGCCACTTTCCCAGGGGTAAAAGAAATGAGCAGTTCTTC	CASSHFPRGKRNEQFF
once	TRBD2	TRBV3-1	TRBJ2-5	TGTGCCAGCAGCCAGGCGTCACTAGCGGGGGAAGAGACCCAGTACTTC	CASSQASLAGEETQYF
few	NA	TRBV27	TRBJ1-2	TGTGCCAGCAGTTTCCAAGGGTGGGGACCCTATGGCTACACCTTC	CASSFQGWGPYGYTF
NA	TRBD2	TRBV10-3	TRBJ2-3	TGTGCCATCAAGAAACTAGCGGGAAACACAGATACGCAGTATTTT	CAIKKLAGNTDTQYF
NA	NA	TRBV4-1	TRBJ2-7	TGCGCCAGCAGCCAAGAACCCCCGGACGAGCAGTACTTC	CASSQEPPDEQYF
NA	TRBD2	TRBV10-2	TRBJ2-1	TGCGCCAGCAGTGAAGACTGGACTAGCGGGAAGTCCTACAATGAGCAGTTCTTC	CASSEDWTSGKSYNEQFF
few	TRBD2	TRBV4-2	TRBJ2-3	TGTGCCAGCAGCCAAGATCGACGGGGGGACCTCACAGATACGCAGTATTTT	CASSQDRRGDLTDTQYF
NA	NA	TRBV11-2	TRBJ2-2	TGTGCCAGCAGCCCAAGCAGGACCGGGGAGCTGTTTTTT	CASSPSRTGELFF
NA	TRBD1	TRBV5-1	TRBJ1-6	TGCGCCAGCAGCTTGGAGATCTCAGGGGGCATATCACCCCTCCACTTT	CASSLEISGGISPLHF
few	NA	TRBV20-1	TRBJ2-1	TGCAGTGCTAGAGATCCAGGGGCCTCAGTACCGGACTACAATGAGCAGTTCTTC	CSARDPGASVPDYNEQFF
few	NA	TRBV11-2	TRBJ2-1	TGTGCCAGCAGCTTAGTAGGCCTCAATGAGCAGTTCTTC	CASSLVGLNEQFF
NA	NA	TRBV20-1	TRBJ2-1	TGCAGTGCCCCGAAAGGAACCTCAACCAATGAGCAGTTCTTC	CSAPKGTSTNEQFF
NA	TRBD1	TRBV6-2/TRBV6-3	TRBJ2-5	TGTGCCAGCAGTTACTCTGGGACAGTAGTTGAAGAGACCCAGTACTTC	CASSYSGTVVEETQYF
NA	TRBD2	TRBV6-5	TRBJ2-7	TGTGCCAGCAGTTACTTCGGGGGAGGGCAGGCGAGGGAGCAGTACTTC	CASSYFGGGQAREQYF
few	NA	TRBV6-5	TRBJ1-2	TGTGCCAGCAGTCTCGGACAGTACTATGGCTACACCTTC	CASSLGQYYGYTF